One sample yielded the 9 T cell receptor beta chains listed below, sequenced in a study of blood T cell repertoires in COVID-19. Data came from immunoSEQ multiplex PCR; TCRdb stores just in-frame clones and leaves some out. The table records approximately 210,000 clones, about 83% of them present only once. Specimen: peripheral blood. The source of these receptors is a man over 45 with active or convalescent COVID-19.

This rearrangement joins TRBV10-3 to TRBJ2-2; D may be TRBD2 (6 bases). This CDR3 spans 14 amino acids. Germline CDR1 is ENHRY and CDR2 is SYGVKD. The germline V and J ends were trimmed by 3 bases and 5 bases, with 10 bases remaining between them. The CDR3 DNA reads TGTGCCATCAGTGAAAGGAGGGAGACCGGGGAGCTGTTTTTT. Residues: CAISERRETGELFF.

The V and J genes are TRBV10-2 and TRBJ2-7; D is possibly TRBD1 (5 bases). V lost 8 bases to trimming and J lost 1 base, with 15 bases between them. Germline V gene data show CDR1 as WSHSY and CDR2 as SAAADI. The length of the CDR3 is 14 residues. The CDR3 coding sequence is TGCGCCAGCGCCGGCTCAGGGATATCCTACGAGCAGTACTTC. Translation gives CASAGSGISYEQYF.

In nucleotides, the CDR3 is TGTGCCAGCCAGCGTGGGAGCACAGATACGCAGTATTTT. Its protein is CASQRGSTDTQYF. The chain couples TRBV18 to TRBJ2-3; no clear D gene. Between the trimmed V and J ends, which lost 8 bases and 0 bases, there was a span of 9 bases. Germline CDR1 KGHSH, CDR2 LQKENI. The length of the CDR3 is 13 residues. Filled out from reference TRBV18 and TRBJ2-3, the complete variable domain reads NAGVMQNPRHLVRRRGQEARLRCSPMKGHSHVYWYRQLPEEGLKFMVYLQKENIIDESGMPKERFSAEFPKEGPSILRIQQVVRGDSAAYFCASQRGSTDTQYFGPGTRLTVL.

CDR3: CASSRGTSGPTDTQYF. The CDR3 region has the DNA TGTGCCAGCAGCCGAGGGACTAGCGGACCCACAGATACGCAGTATTTT. The genes are TRBV5-8 and TRBJ2-3; the match to TRBD2 covers 11 bases. Trimming at V came to 4 bases and at J to 2 bases, leaving 6 bases not matched to a gene. The CDR3 is 16 amino acids. CDR1 is SGHTS and CDR2 is YDEGEE in the germline V gene.

V is TRBV5-4 and J is TRBJ2-7, with 15 bases fitting TRBD2. Germline V gives CDR1 SGHNT, CDR2 YYREEE (reference sequence). With 4 bases clipped from V and 6 bases from J, the junction kept 5 bases outside the gene matches. The CDR3 runs to 15 residues. The CDR3 loop reads CASSAPGLAGGEQYF. The CDR3 nucleotides are TGTGCCAGCAGCGCACCGGGACTAGCGGGAGGCGAGCAGTACTTC. Variable domain in full (rest from reference TRBV5-4 and TRBJ2-7): ETGVTQSPTHLIKTRGQQVTLRCSSQSGHNTVSWYQQALGQGPQFIFQYYREEENGRGNFPPRFSGLQFPNYSSELNVNALELDDSALYLCASSAPGLAGGEQYFGPGTRLTVT.

J is TRBJ2-2 and V is TRBV28; 7 nucleotides align to TRBD2. The germline CDR1 and CDR2 sequences are MDHEN and SYDVKM. The ends lost 8 bases at V and 2 bases at J; junction bases unmatched: 5. This CDR3 comprises 14 residues. The CDR3 loop is CASDGRPNTGELFF. The CDR3 DNA sequence: TGTGCCAGCGACGGGAGGCCTAACACCGGGGAGCTGTTTTTT.

The chain has TRBV7-2 and TRBJ2-1; weak D call: TRBD1 (6 bases). Germline V gives CDR1 SGHTA, CDR2 FQGNSA. The ends were cut back, 5 bases at V and 5 bases at J, with 10 bases in the middle. The CDR3 runs to 13 residues. CDR3 sequence (DNA): TGTGCCAGCAGCATGACAGGCAACAATGAGCAGTTCTTC. The encoded protein is CASSMTGNNEQFF.

The genes are TRBV4-1 and TRBJ1-2; no clear D. The ends were cut back, 0 bases at V and 2 bases at J, with 10 bases in the middle. The V gene's germline CDR1 is MGHRA and CDR2 YSYEKL. The CDR3 is made up of 15 amino acids. CDR3 bases: TGCGCCAGCAGCCAAGATCCGAACATCAACTATGGCTACACCTTC. Its protein product is CASSQDPNINYGYTF.

V and J are TRBV9 and TRBJ1-3, with 7 bases that match TRBD1. The CDR3 has 14 amino acids. V lost 3 bases, J lost 9 bases, and 9 bases stayed unmatched. The germline V gene encodes CDR1 SGDLS and CDR2 YYNGEE. CDR3 in amino acids: CASSARGESGTIYF. The CDR3 nucleotides are TGTGCCAGCAGCGCCAGGGGGGAGAGTGGCACCATATATTTT.